Listed below are T cell receptor beta chains from one sample, sequenced in a study of stem cell transplantation in POMP-related autoinflammatory disease. This table comes from immunoSEQ multiplex PCR, and its TCRdb copy is limited to in-frame clones, with some not included. There are tens of thousands of clones in the sample; approximately 90% occur only once, and around 0.72% lies in the top ten. The material sequenced was CD4+ T cells from PBMCs, taken after stem cell transplantation. The receptors were gathered from a human patient with POMP-related autoinflammation and immune dysregulation (PRAID). Some T cells may have originated in the graft donor. CDR3s include the opening cysteine and the closing phenylalanine or tryptophan. The order of the fields is CDR3 length, J gene, D gene, V gene, clone size, CDR3 protein, CDR3 DNA. D genes are given only for firm matches. Size is omitted from some rows. Given values are once, few, many or a class for expanded clones.

>13|TRBJ2-5|NA|TRBV4-1|NA
CASSWTNQETQYF
TGCGCCAGCAGTTGGACTAACCAAGAGACCCAGTACTTC
>13|TRBJ1-2|TRBD1|TRBV10-3|NA
CAIKRDRGLGYTF
TGTGCCATCAAACGGGACAGGGGTCTAGGCTACACCTTC
>11|TRBJ2-7|NA|TRBV11-2|once
CASSFSGEQYF
TGTGCCAGCAGCTTTTCCGGCGAGCAGTACTTC
>15|TRBJ2-5|NA|TRBV7-8|NA
CASSYWRQIQETQYF
TGTGCCAGCAGTTACTGGAGACAGATTCAAGAGACCCAGTACTTC
>14|TRBJ2-7|TRBD2|TRBV4-2|NA
CASSQTGLADEQYF
TGTGCCAGCAGCCAGACGGGACTAGCGGACGAGCAGTACTTC
>15|TRBJ2-7|TRBD1|TRBV11-1|NA
CASTSGTGAIYEQYF
TGTGCCAGCACGAGCGGAACAGGGGCTATCTACGAGCAGTACTTC
>15|TRBJ2-1|TRBD1|TRBV27|few
CASRRGQGAYNEQFF
TGTGCCAGCAGGCGGGGACAGGGGGCCTACAATGAGCAGTTCTTC
>16|TRBJ1-5|TRBD1|TRBV19|NA
CASSIDRGIRNQPQHF
TGTGCCAGTAGTATAGACAGGGGGATTCGAAATCAGCCCCAGCATTTT
>15|TRBJ2-7|NA|TRBV30|NA
CAWSVSSTALYEQYF
TGTGCCTGGAGTGTCTCATCAACGGCCCTCTACGAGCAGTACTTC
>14|TRBJ2-2|NA|TRBV28|once
CASSSRQGSGELFF
TGTGCCAGCAGTTCTCGCCAGGGATCCGGGGAGCTGTTTTTT
>15|TRBJ2-2|TRBD2|TRBV30|NA
CAQKGLALNTGELFF
TGTGCCCAAAAGGGACTAGCGCTTAACACCGGGGAGCTGTTTTTT
>17|TRBJ1-4|TRBD1|TRBV11-2|NA
CASSSIRGQGNNEKLFF
TGTGCCAGCAGCTCTATACGCGGACAGGGTAATAATGAAAAACTGTTTTTT
>16|TRBJ2-1|TRBD2|TRBV4-1|NA
CASSQPPSGVYNEQFF
TGCGCCAGCAGCCAGCCACCTAGCGGAGTTTACAATGAGCAGTTCTTC
>15|TRBJ2-1|TRBD2|TRBV7-2|NA
CASSMGLAGGHEQFF
TGTGCCAGCAGCATGGGACTAGCGGGGGGGCATGAGCAGTTCTTC
>15|TRBJ2-2|TRBD1|TRBV19|few
CASTNRGKRTGELFF
TGTGCCAGTACCAACAGGGGGAAGAGGACCGGGGAGCTGTTTTTT
>17|TRBJ1-6|TRBD1|TRBV5-1|NA
CASSKPGQGQLNSPLHF
TGCGCCAGCAGCAAACCGGGACAGGGACAATTAAATTCACCCCTCCACTTT
>16|TRBJ2-1|TRBD2|TRBV6-1|NA
CASSVTSGTSYNEQFF
TGTGCCAGCAGTGTGACTAGCGGGACGTCCTACAATGAGCAGTTCTTC
>12|TRBJ2-3|NA|TRBV6-5|NA
CASLGVPDTQYF
TGTGCCAGCTTGGGGGTGCCAGATACGCAGTATTTT
>12|TRBJ2-7|TRBD1|TRBV20-1|NA
CSASQGAYEQYF
TGCAGTGCTAGTCAGGGGGCCTACGAGCAGTACTTC
>13|TRBJ1-2|TRBD1|TRBV2|NA
CASQDDRGHGYTF
TGTGCCAGCCAGGACGACAGGGGCCATGGCTACACCTTC
>14|TRBJ1-1|NA|TRBV6-5|NA
CASSYSKMNTEAFF
TGTGCCAGCAGTTACAGCAAAATGAACACTGAAGCTTTCTTT
>14|TRBJ2-3|TRBD2|TRBV10-2|NA
CASRTSGWADTQYF
TGCGCCAGCAGGACTAGCGGGTGGGCAGATACGCAGTATTTT
>16|TRBJ1-5|NA|TRBV19|once
CASSIVGGHSNQPQHF
TGTGCCAGTAGTATAGTGGGGGGTCATAGCAATCAGCCCCAGCATTTT
>13|TRBJ2-3|NA|TRBV7-2|NA
CASSRDSYNTQYF
TGTGCCAGCAGTCGGGACTCATACAATACGCAGTATTTT
>14|TRBJ2-2|NA|TRBV7-9|NA
CASSRRTGPGELFF
TGTGCCAGCAGCCGTCGGACTGGCCCCGGGGAGCTGTTTTTT
>13|TRBJ2-3|NA|TRBV12-3/TRBV12-4|NA
CASSLRQPDTQYF
TGTGCCAGCAGTCTCCGACAGCCAGATACGCAGTATTTT
>19|TRBJ2-6|NA|TRBV5-1|NA
CASSLDHYRVASGANVLTF
TGCGCCAGCAGCTTGGATCATTACAGGGTTGCCTCTGGGGCCAACGTCCTGACTTTC
>14|TRBJ1-4|NA|TRBV6-6|NA
CASSLGRTNEKLFF
TGTGCCAGCAGTCTGGGACGGACTAATGAAAAACTGTTTTTT
>14|TRBJ1-1|TRBD1|TRBV10-3|NA
CAIKGTGGNTEAFF
TGTGCCATCAAAGGGACAGGGGGCAACACTGAAGCTTTCTTT
>15|TRBJ2-6|TRBD1|TRBV7-9|NA
CASSPGGSGANVLTF
TGTGCCAGCAGCCCAGGGGGCTCTGGGGCCAACGTCCTGACTTTC
>13|TRBJ1-1|NA|TRBV20-1|NA
CSASEGMNTEAFF
TGCAGTGCTAGTGAAGGGATGAACACTGAAGCTTTCTTT
>15|TRBJ1-4|NA|TRBV5-6|NA
CASSLGAQQGEKLFF
TGTGCCAGCAGCTTGGGGGCCCAACAGGGAGAAAAACTGTTTTTT
>13|TRBJ2-2|NA|TRBV12-3/TRBV12-4|once
CASSSSGPGELFF
TGTGCCAGCAGTAGTTCGGGTCCCGGGGAGCTGTTTTTT
>17|TRBJ1-5|NA|TRBV6-2/TRBV6-3|NA
CASSYPTGRGLDGAQHF
TGTGCCAGCAGTTACCCCACAGGCCGCGGCCTAGATGGAGCCCAGCATTTT
>16|TRBJ2-3|NA|TRBV2|NA
CASNNGRGPSTDTQYF
TGTGCCAGCAACAATGGTCGGGGGCCAAGCACAGATACGCAGTATTTT
>18|TRBJ2-1|NA|TRBV7-2|NA
CASSSQLIQEEFYNEQFF
TGTGCCAGCAGCTCCCAACTCATACAGGAGGAATTCTACAATGAGCAGTTCTTC
>18|TRBJ2-2|TRBD2|TRBV3-1/TRBV3-2|NA
CASSQDFRAGGPTGELFF
TGTGCCAGCAGCCAAGATTTTCGAGCGGGGGGGCCCACCGGGGAGCTGTTTTTT
>15|TRBJ1-5|NA|TRBV3-1/TRBV3-2|NA
CASSLRQVGNQPQHF
TGTGCCAGCAGCCTCCGACAGGTTGGCAATCAGCCCCAGCATTTT
>19|TRBJ1-6|TRBD1|TRBV19|NA
CASSLLPGQGAMVNSPLHF
TGTGCCAGTAGTCTCCTTCCGGGACAGGGGGCGATGGTTAATTCACCCCTCCACTTT
>15|TRBJ1-2|NA|TRBV18|NA
CASSPDSTFNYGYTF
TGTGCCAGCTCACCCGACAGCACATTTAACTATGGCTACACCTTC
>18|TRBJ1-2|TRBD1|TRBV7-3|NA
CASSLGPGQGGDNYGYTF
TGTGCCAGCAGCTTAGGCCCGGGACAGGGGGGAGATAACTATGGCTACACCTTC
>14|TRBJ1-6|TRBD1|TRBV9|NA
CASSVEGQGSTLHF
TGTGCCAGCAGCGTAGAGGGACAGGGGAGCACCCTCCACTTT